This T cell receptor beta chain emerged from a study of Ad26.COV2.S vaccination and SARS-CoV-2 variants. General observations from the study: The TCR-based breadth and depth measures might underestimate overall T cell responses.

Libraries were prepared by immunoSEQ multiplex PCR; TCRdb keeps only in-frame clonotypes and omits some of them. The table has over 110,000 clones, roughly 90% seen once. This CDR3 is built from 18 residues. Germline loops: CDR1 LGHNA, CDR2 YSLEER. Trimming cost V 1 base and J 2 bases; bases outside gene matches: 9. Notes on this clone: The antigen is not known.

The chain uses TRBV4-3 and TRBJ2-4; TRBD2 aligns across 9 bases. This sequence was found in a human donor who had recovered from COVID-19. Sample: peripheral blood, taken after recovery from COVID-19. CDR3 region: CASSQGLSGGRTKNIQYF. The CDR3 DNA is TGCGCCAGCAGCCAAGGGCTTAGCGGGGGACGAACCAAAAACATTCAGTACTTC.